This T cell receptor beta chain derives from a study of CD8 T cells in ankylosing spondylitis (dated by TCRdb to the late 2010s). For the study in its entirety: T cell receptor beta repertoires were profiled in healthy donors and ankylosing spondylitis patients so that disease-linked TCR variants could be found. Samples of peripheral blood were taken, and for ankylosing spondylitis patients, synovial fluid was collected as well. The whole study cohort included 108 healthy donors and 25 or so ankylosing spondylitis patients.

This clonotype showed up just a few times. Its antigen is not yet known. The sample holds no much larger clone one base away, and base qualities are not on file. For sequencing, an Illumina HiSeq 2500 was employed. Quantitative 5'-RACE with molecular barcodes was the method used to prepare the TCR beta libraries. The authors processed their data as follows. To identify disease-linked TCR variants, a new computational method was used, one built on a probabilistic model of VDJ rearrangement. TCRdb ran its own pipeline on the public reads, namely fastp trimming at Q25 and MiXCR clone calling, and kept in-frame beta chains. Rows with a matching CDR3 protein are joined into one entry that keeps the most common DNA and genes. These V and J calls originate from TCRdb's pipeline instead of the authors' own analysis. The sample records approximately 400,000 distinct CDR3 sequences, 20% to 30% of which are singletons. 0.89% of the sample comes from the top ten.

V loses 4 bases at its end and J loses 5 bases; junction bases beyond the gene matches: 12. The CDR3, cysteine through phenylalanine, is 16 amino acids long. Only the CDR3 DNA is retained, 48 bases long and in frame from the first base. Taken from the germline V gene (reference sequence), the CDR1 and CDR2 loops are DFQATT and SNEGSKA. Broader findings and caveats from the paper: The disease-linked clones showed a CD8+ phenotype and occurred at relatively low frequencies in peripheral blood. Some motif variants were previously reported in synovial fluid and blood of reactive arthritis patients, suggesting common disease-initiation mechanisms. According to the report, matched synovial fluid samples from ankylosing spondylitis patients were significantly enriched for the disease-linked clones. A TCR beta motif made up of several highly homologous amino acid variants appeared to be characteristic of blood from ankylosing spondylitis patients.

Material for sequencing was blood, either unsorted or a sorted T cell fraction (not recorded which). The sequence came from a male donor with ankylosing spondylitis. The receptor chain draws on TRBV20-1 and TRBJ2-1, with TRBD2 identical over 9 junction bases. This receptor carries the CDR3 CSAIRPGTSLHNEQFF. The nucleotide sequence reads as follows: TGCAGTGCTATTCGTCCCGGGACTAGCTTACACAATGAGCAGTTCTTC.